This is a list of T cell receptor beta chains from one sample in a study of radiotherapy plus CTLA-4 blockade in lung cancer. Here immunoSEQ multiplex PCR was the method, and the copy in TCRdb shows in-frame clones only, minus some. The repertoire holds tens of thousands of clones, with around 70% as singletons. This specimen consisted of peripheral blood, obtained from a patient treated with radiotherapy plus ipilimumab. The receptors here all came from a human donor with non-small cell lung cancer who had stable disease on radiotherapy plus ipilimumab. Both conserved end residues are part of each CDR3. A D gene is named only where the DNA matches it firmly. Clone size is stated in some rows and not others, as once, few, many or a class when expanded.

j_gene,v_gene,d_gene,abundance,CDR3nt,CDR3aa
TRBJ1-4,TRBV11-2,NA,once,TGTGCCAGCAGCCTCGGGGGGGCTAATGAAAAACTGTTTTTT,CASSLGGANEKLFF
TRBJ1-2,TRBV25-1,NA,NA,TGTGCCAGCAGCGACAGTAACTATGGCTACACCTTC,CASSDSNYGYTF
TRBJ1-1,TRBV7-8,NA,NA,TGTGCCAGCAGCCCCCCCACAATGAACACTGAAGCTTTCTTT,CASSPPTMNTEAFF
TRBJ2-5,TRBV7-9,TRBD2,NA,TGTGCCAGCAGCCGACCACCTAGCGGGGGGGAAGGGGAGACCCAGTACTTC,CASSRPPSGGEGETQYF
TRBJ2-3,TRBV29-1,NA,NA,TGCAGCGTTGATAGGAGCGGAGATACGCAGTATTTT,CSVDRSGDTQYF
TRBJ2-3,TRBV9,NA,NA,TGTGCCAGCAGCGTGGTGGGTGAGCCGGGAGATACGCAGTATTTT,CASSVVGEPGDTQYF
TRBJ2-7,TRBV5-1,NA,NA,TGCGCCAGCAGCTCCACCGGGTCTTTCTACGAGCAGTACTTC,CASSSTGSFYEQYF
TRBJ2-1,TRBV2,NA,NA,TGTGCCAGCAGCAACACAGGGTCCAATGAGCAGTTCTTC,CASSNTGSNEQFF
TRBJ2-3,TRBV5-1,NA,NA,TGCGCCAGCAGCTTGGAGGGGGTTGGCACAGATACGCAGTATTTT,CASSLEGVGTDTQYF
TRBJ2-1,TRBV5-1,TRBD1,NA,TGCGCCAGCAGCCCGGACAGGGGGATCTACAATGAGCAGTTCTTC,CASSPDRGIYNEQFF
TRBJ2-1,TRBV30,TRBD1,NA,TGTTCAGGGGGCACTTACAATGAGCAGTTCTTC,CSGGTYNEQFF
TRBJ2-2,TRBV5-1,NA,NA,TGCGCCAGCAGCTTTCAAGCGCCCGTAGGGGAGCTGTTTTTT,CASSFQAPVGELFF
TRBJ1-6,TRBV18,NA,few,TGTGCCAGCTCCCGTGCGGGGGGTGAACCCCTCCACTTT,CASSRAGGEPLHF
TRBJ1-5,TRBV29-1,NA,NA,TGCAGCGTTCGACAGGACAGCAATCAGCAGCCCCAGCATTTT,CSVRQDSNQQPQHF
TRBJ2-5,TRBV6-1,TRBD2,NA,TGTGCCAGCAAAAGTCTAGCGGTGGAGACCCAGTACTTC,CASKSLAVETQYF
TRBJ2-7,TRBV7-6,NA,NA,TGTGCCAGCAGCTTAGAACAGGGTTCAAACTCCTACGAGCAGTACTTC,CASSLEQGSNSYEQYF
TRBJ2-5,TRBV11-3,NA,NA,TGTGCCAGCAGCCACCGGGCCCAGGGTGAACAAGAGACCCAGTACTTC,CASSHRAQGEQETQYF
TRBJ1-2,TRBV30,NA,NA,TGTGCCTGGAGACGGGGGTATGGCTACACCTTC,CAWRRGYGYTF
TRBJ2-3,TRBV5-8,TRBD2,once,TGTGCCAGCACCTTCCCTTTGGGGAGCGGGGTCGACACAGATACGCAGTATTTT,CASTFPLGSGVDTDTQYF
TRBJ2-5,TRBV5-1,TRBD1,NA,TGCGCCAGCAGCTTGGGGGGACAGGGTTGGGAGACCCAGTACTTC,CASSLGGQGWETQYF
TRBJ1-1,TRBV10-2,TRBD1,NA,TGCGCCAGCAGTGAGTTGGGACAGAAAGCTTTCTTT,CASSELGQKAFF
TRBJ2-1,TRBV15,TRBD1,once,TGTGCCACCAGCAGAAGGTTAGCACAGGGGGCGAATGAGCAGTTCTTC,CATSRRLAQGANEQFF
TRBJ2-5,TRBV4-2,NA,NA,TGTGCCAGCAGCCCCACCTTACTGACGGGGGGCCTACAAGAGACCCAGTACTTC,CASSPTLLTGGLQETQYF
TRBJ2-3,TRBV2,TRBD2,NA,TGTGCCAGCAGGAATCTACGGGGGGGCCAAGATACGCAGTATTTT,CASRNLRGGQDTQYF
TRBJ1-2,TRBV20-1,NA,NA,TGCAGTGCAGCGAAGAAGGGACAACACACCTTC,CSAAKKGQHTF
TRBJ2-5,TRBV7-2,TRBD2,NA,TGTGCCAGCAGCCTCGGGGGGGCCTGGGAGACCCAGTACTTC,CASSLGGAWETQYF
TRBJ1-6,TRBV7-2,TRBD1,NA,TGTGCCAGCCAGACAGGGCCGTTAAGACCCCTCCACTTT,CASQTGPLRPLHF
TRBJ1-2,TRBV7-9,TRBD1,NA,TGTGCCAGCAGCACGGTAGACAGGGACGGGGACTATGGCTACACCTTC,CASSTVDRDGDYGYTF
TRBJ2-5,TRBV6-1,TRBD2,NA,TGTGCCAGCAGTGAAGCGAGGGGAGGGATCCCGGAGACCCAGTACTTC,CASSEARGGIPETQYF
TRBJ1-1,TRBV30,NA,few,TGTGCCTGGAGGGCTGAAAGTGAAGCTTTCTTT,CAWRAESEAFF
TRBJ2-3,TRBV11-2,NA,NA,TGTGCCAGCAGTTTGGGAGTTGATACGCAGTATTTT,CASSLGVDTQYF
TRBJ2-7,TRBV7-2,TRBD2,NA,TGTGCCAGCAGCGTTCGGCTAGCGGAGGCCTACGAGCAGTACTTC,CASSVRLAEAYEQYF
TRBJ2-5,TRBV7-9,TRBD2,NA,TGTGCCAGCAGCTTAAGCGGGGGCCAAGAGACCCAGTACTTC,CASSLSGGQETQYF
TRBJ1-2,TRBV5-6,TRBD1,few,TGTGCCAGCAGCCGTCCGGGACAGGGGCCCGCTAACTATGGCTACACCTTC,CASSRPGQGPANYGYTF
TRBJ2-2,TRBV18,TRBD1,NA,TGTGCCAGCTCACCACGGGACAGGGGGAACACCGGGGAGCTGTTTTTT,CASSPRDRGNTGELFF
TRBJ1-1,TRBV29-1,NA,NA,TGCAGCGTAGCTACAGGCGAATTGGGGGCTTTCTTT,CSVATGELGAFF
TRBJ2-3,TRBV5-6,NA,NA,TGTGCCAGCAGCCCAGGGCCGGGCGGCGGACACACAGATACGCAGTATTTT,CASSPGPGGGHTDTQYF
TRBJ1-3,TRBV27,NA,few,TGTGCCAGCAGATTAACAGGCTCTGGAAACACCATATATTTT,CASRLTGSGNTIYF
TRBJ2-3,TRBV18,NA,NA,TGTGCCAGCTCGCTCGAGGATACGCAGTATTTT,CASSLEDTQYF
TRBJ1-2,TRBV6-5,TRBD1,NA,TGTGCCAGCAGTTTATTTGGACAGGGCTCTGGCTACACCTTC,CASSLFGQGSGYTF
TRBJ2-1,TRBV11-3,TRBD1,NA,TGTGCCAGCAGCTTAGTAGGGGGCGCGTACAATGAGCAGTTCTTC,CASSLVGGAYNEQFF